The 27 T cell receptor beta chains below were found in one sample sequenced in a study of blood T cell repertoires in COVID-19. Assay: immunoSEQ multiplex PCR; the TCRdb copy retains only in-frame clones and omits some. The table has 200,000 to 300,000 clones, approximately 86% seen once; the top ten hold roughly 2.6%. The material sequenced was PBMCs or T cells enriched from blood (not recorded which). The origin of the receptors is a woman under 30 who had recovered from COVID-19.

The chain has TRBV5-1 and TRBJ1-6; 11 nucleotides line up with TRBD1. The CDR3 is 15 amino acids. Germline V gene lookup returns CDR1 SGHRS and CDR2 YFSETQ. J lost 10 bases, V lost 7 bases, and 10 bases had no gene match. The CDR3 DNA reads TGCGCCAGCCATGTCGGGACAGGGGGTGGGTCACCCCTCCACTTT. Its translation is CASHVGTGGGSPLHF.

J is TRBJ1-2 and V is TRBV3-1 (or the pseudogene TRBV3-2), with 8 bases aligning to TRBD1. V shed 0 bases and J 4 bases; nucleotides not matched to a gene: 10. CDR1 is LGHDT and CDR2 is YNNKEL in the germline V gene (reference sequence). The CDR3 is 17 amino acids. The DNA for the CDR3 is TGTGCCAGCAGCCAAGATCCATCGGCAGGGGGCAGCTATGGCTACACCTTC. Protein sequence: CASSQDPSAGGSYGYTF.

The rearrangement uses TRBV19 and TRBJ1-2, with a weak D call TRBD1 (5 bases). Looked up from germline, CDR1 is LNHDA and CDR2 is SQIVND (reference sequence). V was cut by 7 bases and J by 8 bases, with 17 bases left in between. The CDR3 has 13 amino acids. CDR3: CASTPGGAYGYTF. CDR3 DNA: TGTGCCAGTACTCCAGGAGGGGCTTACGGCTACACCTTC.

The V and J genes are TRBV2 and TRBJ2-7; possible D gene TRBD2, 6 bases. The ends were cut back, 1 base at V and 4 bases at J, with 11 bases in the middle. The CDR3 is 14 amino acids. Germline CDR1 reads SNHLY; CDR2 reads FYNNEI. The CDR3: CASSEEVGGYEQYF. In nucleotides, the CDR3 is TGTGCCAGCAGTGAAGAGGTAGGAGGGTACGAGCAGTACTTC.

The chain links TRBV3-1 (or the pseudogene TRBV3-2) to TRBJ1-1; D unresolved. This CDR3 contains 14 residues. V gave up 3 bases and J gave up 3 bases, with 11 bases separating them. The germline CDR1 and CDR2 sequences are LGHDT and YNNKEL (reference sequence). The CDR3, as DNA: TGTGCCAGCAGCCAGCGGCCCCTTTACACTGAAGCTTTCTTT. Its protein product is CASSQRPLYTEAFF.

The chain combines TRBV7-9 with TRBJ1-4, with D possibly TRBD1 on 6 matching bases. The germline CDR1 and CDR2 sequences are SEHNR and FQNEAQ (reference sequence). The CDR3 has 14 amino acids. The V end lost 3 bases, the J end lost 6 bases, and 11 bases lay between the germline ends. CDR3 in amino acids: CASSLTGADEKLFF. In DNA, the CDR3 is TGTGCCAGCAGCTTGACAGGAGCCGATGAAAAACTGTTTTTT.

V and J are TRBV7-8 and TRBJ2-2; a weak D match, TRBD1 (5 bases). The V and J ends lost 1 base and 7 bases respectively, with 13 bases between them. This CDR3 region has 15 residues. CDR1 and CDR2 from the germline V gene are SGHVS and FQNEAQ. Here the CDR3 reads CASSLGGFGGGELFF. The CDR3 nucleotides read TGTGCCAGCAGCTTAGGGGGCTTCGGCGGCGGGGAGCTGTTTTTT.

J is TRBJ2-2 and V is TRBV7-9, with 7 bases fitting TRBD2. Trimming took 8 bases from V and 1 from J; bases not matched to a gene: 10. The CDR3 is made up of 16 amino acids. Germline loops: CDR1 SEHNR, CDR2 FQNEAQ (reference sequence). The CDR3 region has the DNA TGTGCCAGCTTGGGGGGGACTTCCCTGAACACCGGGGAGCTGTTTTTT. Its protein product is CASLGGTSLNTGELFF.

This clone turned up a few times. V gene TRBV20-1 combines with J gene TRBJ1-1; D is unresolved. With 5 bases removed from V and 12 bases from J, the gap between germline ends came to 16 bases. The CDR3 has 11 residues. Germline V gene sequence: CDR1 DFQATT, CDR2 SNEGSKA (reference sequence). CDR3 region: CSAFPQPETFF. The CDR3 DNA is TGCAGTGCTTTCCCCCAACCCGAGACTTTCTTT.

The CDR3 DNA follows: TGTGCCACCAGTGATTTCCGTTCGGGAGGGCAAGAGACCCAGTACTTC. This gives the protein CATSDFRSGGQETQYF. The genes are TRBV24-1 and TRBJ2-5; 8 positions match TRBD2. Germline V gene sequence: CDR1 KGHDR, CDR2 SFDVKD. V gave up 1 base and J gave up 2 bases; unmatched junction bases: 5. CDR3 size: 16 residues.

This clone was observed once. The chain uses TRBV10-3 and TRBJ2-2, with 13 bases aligning to TRBD2. This CDR3 contains 17 residues. The germline V gene has CDR1 ENHRY and CDR2 SYGVKD. The V segment lost 3 bases and the J segment 4 bases; nucleotides outside the gene matches: 5. The CDR3 loop reads CAISELAGGLGTGELFF. CDR3 in DNA: TGTGCCATCAGTGAACTAGCGGGAGGGCTTGGCACCGGGGAGCTGTTTTTT.

The V call is TRBV2, the J call TRBJ1-2, with TRBD1 identical over 9 bases. With V trimmed by 5 bases and J by 7 bases, 5 bases remained unmatched. Germline V gene sequence: CDR1 SNHLY, CDR2 FYNNEI. This CDR3 is built from 13 residues. CDR3 sequence: CASSLQGAPGYTF. For the CDR3, the DNA is TGTGCCAGCAGTCTACAGGGGGCGCCTGGCTACACCTTC.

This clone has just one count. This same CDR3 is encoded by further DNA sequences in the sample. V is TRBV27 and J is TRBJ1-3; D remains unclear. Trimming removed 4 bases from V and 1 base from J, with 8 bases in between. CDR1 is MNHEY, CDR2 SMNVEV, per germline (reference sequence). The CDR3 spans 14 residues. In nucleotides, the CDR3 is TGTGCCAGCAGTTCAGGAGGATCTGGAAACACCATATATTTT. Residues: CASSSGGSGNTIYF.

Here the CDR3 reads CATSRSKGAGGKPDTQYF. The CDR3 DNA is TGTGCCACCAGCAGATCTAAGGGGGCGGGAGGGAAACCAGATACGCAGTATTTT. The chain links TRBV15 to TRBJ2-3, with TRBD2 identical over 9 bases. The ends lost 2 bases at V and 4 bases at J; junction bases unmatched: 13. The CDR3 totals 18 residues. Germline CDR1 and CDR2: LNHNV and YYDKDF (reference sequence).

The rearrangement uses TRBV28 and TRBJ2-3; TRBD2 aligns across 8 bases. The CDR3 is made up of 15 amino acids. Germline V gene lookup returns CDR1 MDHEN and CDR2 SYDVKM. V trimming: 4 bases; J trimming: 1 base; junction bases outside the gene matches: 4. The CDR3 loop is CASSSLREGTDTQYF. The CDR3 bases are TGTGCCAGCAGTTCTTTGCGGGAGGGCACAGATACGCAGTATTTT. Complete variable domain (other parts from reference TRBV28 and TRBJ2-3): DVKVTQSSRYLVKRTGEKVFLECVQDMDHENMFWYRQDPGLGLRLIYFSYDVKMKEKGDIPEGYSVSREKKERFSLILESASTNQTSMYLCASSSLREGTDTQYFGPGTRLTVL.

The genes are TRBV6-2 or TRBV6-3 and TRBJ1-6; TRBD1 agrees at 12 bases. The CDR3 has 18 amino acids. V dropped 2 bases and J dropped 7; count of bases not matched to a gene: 9. CDR1 and CDR2 from the germline V gene are MNHEY and SVGEGT. CDR3 sequence reads: CASSYGPGQGAENSPLHF. In DNA form, the CDR3 reads TGTGCCAGCAGTTACGGGCCGGGACAGGGGGCGGAAAATTCACCCCTCCACTTT.

This clone turned up a few times. The chain couples TRBV30 to TRBJ2-6, with TRBD1 matching over 8 bases. V gave up 0 bases and J gave up 0 bases; unmatched junction bases: 19. CDR3 length: 22 amino acids. Germline V gene lookup returns CDR1 GTSNPN and CDR2 SVGIG (reference sequence). This CDR3 is CAWSVRPPWTGTSASGANVLTF. The CDR3 coding sequence is TGTGCCTGGAGTGTACGGCCCCCTTGGACAGGGACCTCCGCCTCTGGGGCCAACGTCCTGACTTTC.

The rearrangement links TRBV15 to TRBJ1-4; 9 nucleotides match TRBD1. Looked up from germline, CDR1 is LNHNV and CDR2 is YYDKDF (reference sequence). The CDR3 totals 17 residues. V trimming: 5 bases; J trimming: 2 bases; junction bases outside the gene matches: 9. The CDR3 nucleotides are TGTGCCACCAGCGCCCTCCTCACAGGGGGCACTAATGAAAAACTGTTTTTT. It specifies CATSALLTGGTNEKLFF. Drawing the rest from reference TRBV15 and TRBJ1-4, the complete variable domain is DAMVIQNPRYQVTQFGKPVTLSCSQTLNHNVMYWYQQKSSQAPKLLFHYYDKDFNNEADTPDNFQSRRPNTSFCFLDIRSPGLGDTAMYLCATSALLTGGTNEKLFFGSGTQLSVL.

The gene calls are TRBV12-3 or TRBV12-4 and TRBJ2-3; a possible D gene is TRBD2 (6 bases). The CDR3 totals 13 residues. Trimming removed 7 bases at V and 6 bases at J, with 14 bases between. CDR3 amino acids: CASTPGGWDTQYF. CDR3 sequence (DNA): TGTGCCAGCACTCCAGGAGGGTGGGATACGCAGTATTTT.

This chain links TRBV6-5 with TRBJ2-1; 7 bases align to TRBD2. Losses at the gene ends were 2 bases for V and 6 bases for J; bases not matched to a gene: 7. The germline V gene encodes CDR1 MNHEY and CDR2 SVGAGI. The CDR3 is made up of 15 amino acids. The CDR3 loop is CASSYLAGVGNEQFF. The CDR3, as DNA: TGTGCCAGCAGTTACCTTGCGGGAGTTGGCAATGAGCAGTTCTTC.

The V gene is TRBV4-3, the J gene TRBJ2-2; the match to TRBD1 covers 7 bases. The germline CDR1 and CDR2 sequences are LGHNA and YSLEER. This CDR3 spans 16 amino acids. Trimming removed 0 bases from V and 4 bases from J; junction bases left unmatched: 5. This CDR3 reads CASSQDHRGGTGELFF. The CDR3 bases are TGCGCCAGCAGCCAAGATCACAGGGGCGGCACCGGGGAGCTGTTTTTT.

This sequence joins TRBV4-3 and TRBJ1-5, with D possibly matching TRBD1 (5 bases). Germline V gives CDR1 LGHNA, CDR2 YSLEER. The germline V and J ends were trimmed by 0 bases and 6 bases, with 9 bases remaining between them. The CDR3 is made up of 14 amino acids. The CDR3 DNA is TGCGCCAGCAGCCAAGATCGGGGGGGTCAGCCCCAGCATTTT. It yields the protein CASSQDRGGQPQHF.

The chain employs TRBV12-3 or TRBV12-4 and TRBJ1-1; TRBD1 matches 8 bases. The CDR3 runs to 13 residues. With V trimmed by 7 bases and J by 8 bases, 9 bases remained unmatched. DNA of the CDR3: TGTGCCAGCATGTCCGGGACAGGTACAGAAGCTTTCTTT. Translation gives CASMSGTGTEAFF.

The chain recombines TRBV11-2 with TRBJ1-5; TRBD1 matches 9 bases. J gave up 7 bases and V 4 bases, and 5 bases lay outside the gene matches. This CDR3 is built from 14 residues. Germline assignment: CDR1 SGHAT and CDR2 FQNNGV. The CDR3 sequence: CASSSQGAGQPQHF. The CDR3 nucleotides read TGTGCCAGCAGCTCACAGGGGGCAGGGCAGCCCCAGCATTTT.

This chain joins TRBV13 and TRBJ2-5; D gene uncertain. V lost 0 bases to trimming and J lost 1 base, with 9 bases between them. Germline CDR1 PRHDT, CDR2 FYEKMQ (reference sequence). The CDR3 loop spans 15 amino acids. CDR3 amino acids: CASSLGSPTQETQYF. CDR3 DNA sequence: TGTGCCAGCAGCTTAGGGAGCCCAACCCAAGAGACCCAGTACTTC.

V is TRBV3-1 (or the pseudogene TRBV3-2) and J is TRBJ1-6; D unclear. V gave up 10 bases and J gave up 9 bases, with 10 bases separating them. The germline V gene encodes CDR1 LGHDT and CDR2 YNNKEL (reference sequence). The CDR3 has 11 amino acids. The CDR3 reads CATGGSSPLHF. Written as DNA, the CDR3 is TGTGCCACGGGAGGAAGTTCACCCCTCCACTTT.

The chain carries TRBV4-1 and TRBJ1-4; maybe TRBD1 (6 bases). This CDR3 has 15 amino acids. The V gene's germline CDR1 is MGHRA and CDR2 YSYEKL. V was pared by 0 bases and J by 3 bases, with 8 bases between. The CDR3 nucleotides read TGCGCCAGCAGCCAAGAGAGGACAGCTAATGAAAAACTGTTTTTT. Translating gives CASSQERTANEKLFF.